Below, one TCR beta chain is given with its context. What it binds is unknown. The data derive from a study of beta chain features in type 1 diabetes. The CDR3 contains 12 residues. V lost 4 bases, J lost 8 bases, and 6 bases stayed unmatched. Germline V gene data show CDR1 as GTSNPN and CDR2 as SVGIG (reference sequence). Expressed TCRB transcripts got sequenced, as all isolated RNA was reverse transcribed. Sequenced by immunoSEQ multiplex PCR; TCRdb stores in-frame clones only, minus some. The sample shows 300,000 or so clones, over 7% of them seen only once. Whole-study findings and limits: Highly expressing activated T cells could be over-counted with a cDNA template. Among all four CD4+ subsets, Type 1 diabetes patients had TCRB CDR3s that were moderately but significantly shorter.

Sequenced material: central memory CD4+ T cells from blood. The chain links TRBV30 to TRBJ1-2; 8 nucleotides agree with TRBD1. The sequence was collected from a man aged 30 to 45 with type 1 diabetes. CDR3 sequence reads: CAWMSGGIGYTF. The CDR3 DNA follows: TGTGCCTGGATGTCAGGGGGCATCGGCTACACCTTC. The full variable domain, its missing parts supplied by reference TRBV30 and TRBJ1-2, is SQTIHQWPATLVQPVGSPLSLECTVEGTSNPNLYWYRQAAGRGLQLLFYSVGIGQISSEVPQNLSASRPQDRQFILSSKKLLLSDSGFYLCAWMSGGIGYTFGSGTRLTVV.